A selection of T cell receptor beta chains follows, all from one sample in a study of CD8 T cells in ankylosing spondylitis. Each CDR3 protein gets one entry after TCRdb re-called the 5' RACE reads with MiXCR. This sample has around 150,000 distinct CDR3 sequences, with 10% to 12% found just once. Sequencing input: blood, either unsorted or a sorted T cell fraction (not recorded which). Receptor source: a female donor with ankylosing spondylitis or in good health (not recorded which). CDR3s include the opening cysteine and the closing phenylalanine or tryptophan. Fields, in order: clone size, D gene, J gene, CDR3 length, V gene, CDR3 protein, CDR3 DNA. D genes are given only for firm matches. Size tells how often a clone was seen (once, few, many) or the class of an expanded clone, and some rows leave it out.

many | - | TRBJ2-5 | 17 | TRBV6-5 | CASSLATGTPLGETQYF | TGTGCCAGCAGTTTAGCAACCGGGACACCGTTGGGTGAGACCCAGTACTTC
many | - | TRBJ1-5 | 15 | TRBV5-1 | CASSLEPKGGQPQHF | TGCGCCAGCAGCCTTGAGCCCAAAGGAGGTCAGCCCCAGCATTTT
many | TRBD1 | TRBJ2-5 | 17 | TRBV12-3/TRBV12-4 | CASSWRSGTGIGGTQYF | TGTGCCAGCAGTTGGCGCTCCGGGACAGGGATTGGTGGGACCCAGTACTTC
many | - | TRBJ1-5 | 16 | TRBV7-6 | CASSAVGGYSNQPQHF | TGTGCCAGCAGCGCCGTGGGAGGCTATAGCAATCAGCCCCAGCATTTT
few | - | TRBJ1-1 | 14 | TRBV20-1 | CSAPSALQETEAFF | TGCAGTGCTCCATCGGCGCTGCAGGAAACTGAAGCTTTCTTT
many | - | TRBJ1-6 | 14 | TRBV7-8 | CASSFRGSNSPLHF | TGTGCCAGCAGCTTCCGGGGGTCGAATTCACCCCTCCACTTT
- | TRBD1 | TRBJ1-2 | 14 | TRBV4-1 | CASSGRDRGNGYTF | TGCGCCAGCAGCGGAAGGGACAGGGGCAATGGCTACACCTTC
many | - | TRBJ1-2 | 12 | TRBV12-3/TRBV12-4 | CATTMDNYGYTF | TGTGCCACCACCATGGACAACTATGGCTACACCTTC
many | TRBD1 | TRBJ1-4 | 14 | TRBV12-3/TRBV12-4 | CASSQGQSNEKLFF | TGTGCCAGCAGTCAGGGACAGTCTAATGAAAAACTGTTTTTT
many | - | TRBJ2-2 | 13 | TRBV11-2 | CASSRREAGELFF | TGTGCCAGCAGCCGTAGGGAGGCCGGGGAGCTGTTTTTT
few | - | TRBJ1-5 | 14 | TRBV29-1 | CSVVFVGENQPQHF | TGCAGCGTTGTGTTTGTCGGCGAAAATCAGCCCCAGCATTTT
- | TRBD1 | TRBJ2-7 | 13 | TRBV10-1 | CASSGDRGIEQYF | TGCGCCAGCAGTGGGGACAGGGGAATTGAGCAGTACTTC
many | - | TRBJ2-7 | 13 | TRBV5-1 | CASSRGQFYEQYF | TGCGCCAGCAGTAGAGGACAGTTCTACGAGCAGTACTTC
many | - | TRBJ2-3 | 13 | TRBV5-1 | CASSYSATDTQYF | TGCGCCAGCAGCTACTCGGCGACAGATACGCAGTATTTT
- | - | TRBJ1-1 | 13 | TRBV30 | CAWIVNRVTEAFF | TGTGCCTGGATTGTTAACAGGGTCACTGAAGCTTTCTTT
few | TRBD1 | TRBJ2-2 | 16 | TRBV20-1 | CSARDWDRGGTGELFF | TGCAGTGCTAGAGATTGGGACAGGGGTGGCACCGGGGAGCTGTTTTTT
few | - | TRBJ2-5 | 14 | TRBV10-3 | CAISETVYQETQYF | TGTGCCATCAGTGAAACAGTGTACCAAGAGACCCAGTACTTC
many | - | TRBJ1-3 | 17 | TRBV7-2 | CASSLWAGLSSGNTIYF | TGTGCCAGCAGCTTATGGGCAGGGTTGAGCTCTGGAAACACCATATATTTT
many | TRBD1 | TRBJ1-1 | 18 | TRBV24-1 | CATSDSAPGQGSYVGAFF | TGTGCCACCAGTGATTCCGCTCCAGGACAGGGGTCATATGTTGGCGCTTTCTTT
many | - | TRBJ2-2 | 14 | TRBV7-8 | CASTRLMGTGELFF | TGTGCCAGCACCAGACTGATGGGTACCGGGGAGCTGTTTTTT
- | - | TRBJ1-5 | 13 | TRBV5-6 | CASSLEGLQPQHF | TGTGCCAGCAGCTTGGAGGGTCTTCAGCCCCAGCATTTT
- | TRBD2 | TRBJ2-1 | 12 | TRBV2 | CASRETSGSQFF | TGTGCCAGCAGGGAGACTAGCGGGTCGCAGTTCTTC
few | TRBD2 | TRBJ2-5 | 16 | TRBV20-1 | CSASTGTSGYEETQYF | TGCAGTGCGTCCACCGGGACTAGCGGCTATGAGGAGACCCAGTACTTC
many | TRBD1 | TRBJ2-7 | 14 | TRBV29-1 | CSVDVPDRGFEQYF | TGCAGCGTTGACGTACCGGACAGGGGATTCGAGCAGTACTTC
- | TRBD1 | TRBJ1-5 | 13 | TRBV19 | CASSMTGDQPQHF | TGTGCCAGTAGTATGACAGGGGATCAGCCCCAGCATTTT
- | - | TRBJ1-4 | 17 | TRBV5-5 | CASSLLLFGVSNEKLFF | TGTGCCAGCAGCTTGCTTCTGTTTGGGGTCTCTAATGAAAAACTGTTTTTT
many | - | TRBJ1-1 | 15 | TRBV7-8 | CASSSWGQPNTEAFF | TGTGCCAGCAGCTCGTGGGGACAACCGAACACTGAAGCTTTCTTT
many | - | TRBJ2-7 | 14 | TRBV27 | CASSLSEENYEQYF | TGTGCCAGCAGTTTATCCGAGGAAAACTACGAGCAGTACTTC
many | - | TRBJ1-6 | 15 | TRBV6-5 | CASSNTGGYNSPLHF | TGTGCCAGCAGTAACACCGGTGGGTATAATTCACCCCTCCACTTT
few | TRBD1 | TRBJ2-1 | 15 | TRBV7-2 | CASSVPGQGYNEQFF | TGTGCCAGCAGCGTTCCGGGACAGGGCTACAATGAGCAGTTCTTC
- | - | TRBJ2-3 | 11 | TRBV20-1 | CSAPDPDTQYF | TGCAGTGCTCCTGACCCAGATACGCAGTATTTT
- | - | TRBJ1-4 | 16 | TRBV20-1 | CSARVIMQAGREKLFF | TGCAGTGCTAGAGTAATTATGCAGGCAGGGAGAGAAAAACTGTTTTTT
few | - | TRBJ1-5 | 13 | TRBV27 | CASSWGRNQPQHF | TGTGCCAGCAGTTGGGGAAGAAATCAGCCCCAGCATTTT
few | TRBD2 | TRBJ2-1 | 13 | TRBV20-1 | CSVSSGTPNEQFF | TGCAGTGTCTCTAGCGGGACGCCCAATGAGCAGTTCTTC
many | - | TRBJ2-1 | 13 | TRBV5-1 | CASSSPGKNEQFF | TGCGCCAGCAGCTCACCCGGTAAGAATGAGCAGTTCTTC